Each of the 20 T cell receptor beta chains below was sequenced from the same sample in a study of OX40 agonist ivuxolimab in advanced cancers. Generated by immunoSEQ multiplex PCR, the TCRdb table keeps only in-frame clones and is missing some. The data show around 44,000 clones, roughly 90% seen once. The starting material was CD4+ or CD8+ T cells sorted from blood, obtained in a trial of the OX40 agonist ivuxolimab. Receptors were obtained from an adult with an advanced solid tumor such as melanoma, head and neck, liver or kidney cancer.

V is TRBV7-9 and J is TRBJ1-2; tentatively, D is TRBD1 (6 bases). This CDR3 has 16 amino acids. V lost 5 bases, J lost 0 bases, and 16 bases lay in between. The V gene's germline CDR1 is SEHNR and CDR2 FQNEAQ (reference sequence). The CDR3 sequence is CASSPTGGGTNYGYTF. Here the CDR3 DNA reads TGTGCCAGCAGCCCCACGGGAGGGGGTACTAACTATGGCTACACCTTC.

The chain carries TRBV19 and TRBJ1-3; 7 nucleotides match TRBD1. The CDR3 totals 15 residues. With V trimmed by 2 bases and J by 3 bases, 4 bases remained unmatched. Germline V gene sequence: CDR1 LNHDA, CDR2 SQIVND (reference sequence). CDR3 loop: CASSIWRDSGNTIYF. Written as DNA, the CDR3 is TGTGCCAGTAGTATATGGCGGGACAGTGGAAACACCATATATTTT.

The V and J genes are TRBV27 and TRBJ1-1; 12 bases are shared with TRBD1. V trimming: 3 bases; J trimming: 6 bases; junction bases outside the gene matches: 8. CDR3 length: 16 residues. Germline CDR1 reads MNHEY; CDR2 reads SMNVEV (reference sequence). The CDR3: CASSLLGDRGQPEAFF. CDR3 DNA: TGTGCCAGCAGTTTGTTGGGGGACAGGGGGCAGCCTGAAGCTTTCTTT.

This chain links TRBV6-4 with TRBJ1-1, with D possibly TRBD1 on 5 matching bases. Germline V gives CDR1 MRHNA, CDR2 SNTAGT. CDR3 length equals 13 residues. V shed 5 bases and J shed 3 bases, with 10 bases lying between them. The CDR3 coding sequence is TGTGCCAGCAGTTTCGACAGACACACTGAAGCTTTCTTT. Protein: CASSFDRHTEAFF.

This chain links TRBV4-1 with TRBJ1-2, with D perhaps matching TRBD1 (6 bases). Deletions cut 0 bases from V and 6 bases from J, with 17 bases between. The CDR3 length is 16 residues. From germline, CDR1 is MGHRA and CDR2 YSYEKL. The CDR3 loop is CASSQDISGAWDGYTF. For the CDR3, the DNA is TGCGCCAGCAGCCAAGATATATCAGGGGCGTGGGATGGCTACACCTTC.

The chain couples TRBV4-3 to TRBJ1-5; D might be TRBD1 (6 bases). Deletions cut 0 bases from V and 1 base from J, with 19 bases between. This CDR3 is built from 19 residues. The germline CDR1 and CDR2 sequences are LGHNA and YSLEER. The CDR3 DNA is TGCGCCAGCAGCCAAGAGCTGATACCTGGGGGCCTAAGCAATCAGCCCCAGCATTTT. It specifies CASSQELIPGGLSNQPQHF.

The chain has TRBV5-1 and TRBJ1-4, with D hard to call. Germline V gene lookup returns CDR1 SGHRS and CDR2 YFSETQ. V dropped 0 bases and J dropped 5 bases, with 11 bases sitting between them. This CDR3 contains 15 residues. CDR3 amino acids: CASSLVGVLNEKLFF. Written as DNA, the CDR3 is TGCGCCAGCAGCTTGGTTGGGGTTCTGAATGAAAAACTGTTTTTT.

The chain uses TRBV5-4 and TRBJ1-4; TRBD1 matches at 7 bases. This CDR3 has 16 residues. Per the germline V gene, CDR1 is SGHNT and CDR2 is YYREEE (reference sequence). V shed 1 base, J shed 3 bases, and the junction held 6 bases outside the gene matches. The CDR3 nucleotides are TGTGCCAGCAGCTTGACAGGGGAGTTAGCTAATGAAAAACTGTTTTTT. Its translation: CASSLTGELANEKLFF.

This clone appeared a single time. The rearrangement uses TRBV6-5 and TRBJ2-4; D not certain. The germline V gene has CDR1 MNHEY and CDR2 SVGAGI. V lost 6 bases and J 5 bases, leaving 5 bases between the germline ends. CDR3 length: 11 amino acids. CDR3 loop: CASRRENIQYF. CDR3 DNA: TGTGCCAGCAGAAGAGAAAACATTCAGTACTTC.

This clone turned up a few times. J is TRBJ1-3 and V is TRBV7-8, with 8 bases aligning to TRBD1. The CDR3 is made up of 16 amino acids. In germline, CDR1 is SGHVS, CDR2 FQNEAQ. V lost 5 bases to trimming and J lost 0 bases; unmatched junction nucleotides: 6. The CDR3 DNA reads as TGTGCCAGCAGCCCCCAGGGGGCCCTCTCTGGAAACACCATATATTTT. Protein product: CASSPQGALSGNTIYF.

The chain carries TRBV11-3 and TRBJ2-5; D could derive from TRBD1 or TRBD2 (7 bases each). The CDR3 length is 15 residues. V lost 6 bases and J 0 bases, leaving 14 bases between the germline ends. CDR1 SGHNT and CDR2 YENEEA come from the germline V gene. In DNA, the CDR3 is TGTGCCAGCAGTCCCCAGGGGGGGGACCAAGAGACCCAGTACTTC. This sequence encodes CASSPQGGDQETQYF.

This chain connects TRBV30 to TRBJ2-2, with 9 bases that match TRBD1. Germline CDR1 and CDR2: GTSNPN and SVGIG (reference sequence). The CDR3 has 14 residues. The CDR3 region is CAWLQGAVTGELFF. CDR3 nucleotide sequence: TGTGCTTGGTTACAGGGGGCTGTCACCGGGGAGCTGTTTTTT.

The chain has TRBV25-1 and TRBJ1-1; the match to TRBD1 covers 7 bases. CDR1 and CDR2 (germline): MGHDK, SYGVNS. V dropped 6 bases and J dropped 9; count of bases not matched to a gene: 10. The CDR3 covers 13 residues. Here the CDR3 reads CASRNAAGGKAFF. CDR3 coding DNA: TGTGCCAGCAGAAACGCGGCAGGGGGGAAAGCTTTCTTT.

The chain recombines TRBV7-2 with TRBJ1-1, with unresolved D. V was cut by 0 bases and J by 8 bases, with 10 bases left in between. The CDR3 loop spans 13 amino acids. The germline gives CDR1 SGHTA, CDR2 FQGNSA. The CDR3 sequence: CASSLAGRREAFF. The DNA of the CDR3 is TGTGCCAGCAGCTTAGCGGGGAGAAGGGAAGCTTTCTTT.

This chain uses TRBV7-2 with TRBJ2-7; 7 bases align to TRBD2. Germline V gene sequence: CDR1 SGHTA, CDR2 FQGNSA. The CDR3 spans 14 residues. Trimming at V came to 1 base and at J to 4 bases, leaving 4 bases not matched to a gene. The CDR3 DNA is TGTGCCAGCAGCTTAGAGGCGGGGGTGTACGAGCAGTACTTC. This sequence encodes CASSLEAGVYEQYF.

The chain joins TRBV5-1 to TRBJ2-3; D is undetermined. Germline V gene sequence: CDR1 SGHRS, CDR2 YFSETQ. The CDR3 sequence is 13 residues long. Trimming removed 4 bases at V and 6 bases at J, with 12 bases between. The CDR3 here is CASSPWRSDTQYF. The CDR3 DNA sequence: TGCGCCAGCAGCCCCTGGCGGTCGGATACGCAGTATTTT.

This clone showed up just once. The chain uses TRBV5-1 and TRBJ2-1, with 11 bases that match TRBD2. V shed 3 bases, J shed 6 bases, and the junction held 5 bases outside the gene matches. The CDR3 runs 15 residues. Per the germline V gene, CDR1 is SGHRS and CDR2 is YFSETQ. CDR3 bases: TGCGCCAGCAGCTATTCACTAGCGGGGGCCAATGAGCAGTTCTTC. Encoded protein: CASSYSLAGANEQFF.

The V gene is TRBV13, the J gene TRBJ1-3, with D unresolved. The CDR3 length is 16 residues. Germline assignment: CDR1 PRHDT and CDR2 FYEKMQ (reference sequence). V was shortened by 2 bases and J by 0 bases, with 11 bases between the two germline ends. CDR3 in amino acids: CASSLSVTPSGNTIYF. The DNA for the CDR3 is TGTGCCAGCAGCTTAAGTGTAACCCCCTCTGGAAACACCATATATTTT.

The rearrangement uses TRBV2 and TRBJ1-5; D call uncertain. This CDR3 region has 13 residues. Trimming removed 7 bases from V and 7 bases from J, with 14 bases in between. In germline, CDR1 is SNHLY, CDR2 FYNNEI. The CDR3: CASTTDGIQPQHF. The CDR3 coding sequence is TGTGCCAGCACCACCGACGGAATCCAGCCCCAGCATTTT.

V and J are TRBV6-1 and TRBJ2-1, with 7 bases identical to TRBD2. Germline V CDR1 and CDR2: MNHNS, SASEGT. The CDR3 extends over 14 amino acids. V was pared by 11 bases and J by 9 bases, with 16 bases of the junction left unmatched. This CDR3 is CAGEGLPGRGEQFF. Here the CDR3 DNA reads TGTGCCGGGGAGGGACTCCCGGGGCGTGGTGAGCAGTTCTTC.